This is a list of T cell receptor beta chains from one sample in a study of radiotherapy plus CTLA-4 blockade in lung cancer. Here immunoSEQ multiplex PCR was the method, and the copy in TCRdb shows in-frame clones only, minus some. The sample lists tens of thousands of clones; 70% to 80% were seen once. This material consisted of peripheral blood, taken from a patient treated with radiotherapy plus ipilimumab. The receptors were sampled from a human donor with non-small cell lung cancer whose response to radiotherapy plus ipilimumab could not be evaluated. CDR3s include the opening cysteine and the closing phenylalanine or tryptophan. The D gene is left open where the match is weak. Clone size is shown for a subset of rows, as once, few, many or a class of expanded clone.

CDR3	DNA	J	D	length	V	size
CASSLTGGTNEKLFF	TGTGCCAGCAGCTTAACAGGGGGAACTAATGAAAAACTGTTTTTT	TRBJ1-4	.	15	TRBV7-3	.
CASSQISRPDTIYF	TGCGCCAGCAGCCAGATATCTCGTCCGGACACCATATATTTT	TRBJ1-3	.	14	TRBV4-1	few
CASSQDSGLAVEQFF	TGCGCCAGCAGCCAAGATTCAGGACTAGCGGTTGAGCAGTTCTTC	TRBJ2-1	TRBD2	15	TRBV4-3	.
CASSGTDNQPQHF	TGTGCCAGCAGTGGGACAGACAATCAGCCCCAGCATTTT	TRBJ1-5	TRBD1	13	TRBV14	.
CASSLRLAGGRSNQPQHF	TGTGCCAGCAGCTTAAGATTAGCAGGGGGCCGTAGCAATCAGCCCCAGCATTTT	TRBJ1-5	TRBD1	18	TRBV7-2	.
CAWSVILDTEAFF	TGTGCCTGGAGCGTAATACTGGACACTGAAGCTTTCTTT	TRBJ1-1	.	13	TRBV30	.
CASRLTGTREKLFF	TGTGCCAGCAGATTGACAGGGACTAGGGAAAAACTGTTTTTT	TRBJ1-4	TRBD1	14	TRBV28	few
CATTDRVGGYTF	TGTGCCACCACGGACAGGGTAGGCGGCTACACCTTC	TRBJ1-2	TRBD1	12	TRBV28	few
CASSSLGQAGELFF	TGTGCCAGCAGCTCCCTCGGACAGGCCGGGGAGCTGTTTTTT	TRBJ2-2	TRBD1	14	TRBV7-3	.
CASSPLSNGETQYF	TGTGCCAGTAGTCCTCTATCCAACGGGGAGACCCAGTACTTC	TRBJ2-5	.	14	TRBV19	.
CASTGPDRAYGYTF	TGTGCCAGCACCGGCCCGGACAGGGCCTATGGCTACACCTTC	TRBJ1-2	TRBD1	14	TRBV28	.
CAWSRGTVGQETQYF	TGTGCCTGGAGTAGAGGGACAGTGGGGCAAGAGACCCAGTACTTC	TRBJ2-5	TRBD1	15	TRBV30	.
CASSSYQETQYF	TGTGCCAGCAGTTCGTACCAAGAGACCCAGTACTTC	TRBJ2-5	.	12	TRBV28	few
CASSFRLAGNEQYF	TGTGCCAGCAGCTTTCGACTAGCGGGAAACGAGCAGTACTTC	TRBJ2-7	TRBD2	14	TRBV5-6	.
CASSWGEQGPQDIQYF	TGTGCCAGCAGTTGGGGGGAACAGGGGCCGCAGGACATTCAGTACTTC	TRBJ2-4	.	16	TRBV6-4	.
CASIDGQGPDTQYF	TGTGCCAGCATCGACGGACAGGGGCCGGATACGCAGTATTTT	TRBJ2-3	TRBD1	14	TRBV2	.
CASSQSPGTNYGYTF	TGCGCCAGCAGCCAATCCCCCGGGACTAACTATGGCTACACCTTC	TRBJ1-2	.	15	TRBV4-3	.
CASSLEGGYRTFF	TGTGCCAGCAGCTTAGAAGGAGGGTATCGGACTTTCTTT	TRBJ1-1	.	13	TRBV7-9	.
CASSLRQAANTGELFF	TGTGCCAGCAGCTTGCGACAGGCGGCGAACACCGGGGAGCTGTTTTTT	TRBJ2-2	.	16	TRBV7-3	.
CASSRSINDRGLNYGYTF	TGTGCCAGCAGCCGATCAATAAACGACAGGGGACTCAACTATGGCTACACCTTC	TRBJ1-2	TRBD1	18	TRBV13	.
CASSLFPDWGLGEKLFF	TGTGCCAGCAGTTTATTCCCTGATTGGGGACTTGGGGAAAAACTGTTTTTT	TRBJ1-4	.	17	TRBV28	.
CASSDDSTGELFF	TGTGCCAGCAGTGATGACAGCACCGGGGAGCTGTTTTTT	TRBJ2-2	.	13	TRBV2	.
CASSLGRVDTQYF	TGCGCCAGCAGCTTGGGGAGGGTAGATACGCAGTATTTT	TRBJ2-3	.	13	TRBV5-1	.